One and the same sample provided the 29 T cell receptor beta chains below, sequenced in a study of CD8 T cells in ankylosing spondylitis. General study results and limits: Blood from ankylosing spondylitis patients appeared to carry a characteristic roughly 8-variant TCR beta motif.

MiXCR, run by TCRdb on the 5' RACE reads, gives a single entry per CDR3 protein. Of approximately 500,000 distinct CDR3 sequences in the sample, approximately 11% were seen once. These receptors lack a known antigen. The sequencing sample was made of blood, either unsorted or a sorted T cell fraction (not recorded which). These receptors all stem from a male donor with ankylosing spondylitis.

J is TRBJ1-5 and V is TRBV5-6; D unclear. Trimming removed 3 bases at V and 4 bases at J, with 8 bases between. This CDR3 contains 13 residues. The germline V gene encodes CDR1 SGHDT and CDR2 YYEEEE. The DNA for the CDR3 is TGTGCCAGCAGCTCCGATATTAATCAGCCCCAGCATTTT. Translation: CASSSDINQPQHF.

The chain joins TRBV5-6 to TRBJ2-3; 7 positions match TRBD1. The germline CDR1 and CDR2 sequences are SGHDT and YYEEEE. This CDR3 contains 16 residues. Trimming took 4 bases from V and 0 from J; bases not matched to a gene: 8. The DNA of the CDR3 is TGTGCCAGCAGCAGCCCGACAGGGACGAGCACAGATACGCAGTATTTT. Protein: CASSSPTGTSTDTQYF.

This clonotype turned up a few times. The chain employs TRBV20-1 and TRBJ2-7; TRBD1 agrees at 9 bases. V gave up 5 bases and J gave up 6 bases; unmatched junction bases: 5. Germline lookup yields CDR1 DFQATT and CDR2 SNEGSKA (reference sequence). CDR3 length equals 12 residues. CDR3 DNA sequence: TGCAGTGCTCCCGGGACAGGGCCCGAGCAGTACGTC. Translated, it gives CSAPGTGPEQYV.

This clonotype was recorded a few times. The chain employs TRBV9 and TRBJ2-5; 12 positions agree with TRBD2. J lost 5 bases, V lost 2 bases, and 4 bases had no gene match. The CDR3 loop spans 15 amino acids. The germline gives CDR1 SGDLS, CDR2 YYNGEE. This chain's CDR3 is CASSVTSGRTETQYF. The CDR3 nucleotides read TGTGCCAGCAGCGTGACTAGCGGGAGAACGGAGACCCAGTACTTC.

This clonotype was seen only a few times. This rearrangement joins TRBV12-5 to TRBJ2-1, with D maybe TRBD1 (5 bases). Germline V gives CDR1 LGHNT, CDR2 FRNRAP. The CDR3 runs to 17 residues. The V end lost 4 bases, the J end lost 7 bases, and 23 bases lay between the germline ends. Here the CDR3 reads CASGSADGQNLANEQFF. In DNA, the CDR3 is TGTGCTAGTGGTTCCGCCGACGGACAAAACCTGGCGAATGAGCAGTTCTTC. The full variable domain, its missing parts supplied by reference TRBV12-5 and TRBJ2-1, is DARVTQTPRHKVTEMGQEVTMRCQPILGHNTVFWYRQTMMQGLELLAYFRNRAPLDDSGMPKDRFSAEMPDATLATLKIQPSEPRDSAVYFCASGSADGQNLANEQFFGPGTRLTVL.

This clonotype was seen only a few times. The V and J genes are TRBV12-3 or TRBV12-4 and TRBJ2-5, with a possible D match to TRBD2 (7 bases). CDR3 length: 13 residues. V was shortened by 7 bases and J by 0 bases, with 9 bases between the two germline ends. CDR3 nucleotide sequence: TGTGCCAGCAAGGGGGGGTACCAAGAGACCCAGTACTTC. This codes for CASKGGYQETQYF.

This clonotype showed up just a few times. The chain joins TRBV7-8 to TRBJ2-7; TRBD2 matches at 7 bases. Trimming removed 5 bases from V and 5 bases from J; junction bases left unmatched: 0. Germline V lookup: CDR1 SGHVS, CDR2 FQNEAQ. This CDR3 region has 11 residues. This chain's CDR3 is CASSTSDEQYV. The CDR3 DNA reads as TGTGCCAGCAGCACTAGCGACGAGCAGTACGTC.

The chain combines TRBV20-1 with TRBJ2-5; the D gene could be TRBD1 or TRBD2 (5 bases each). This CDR3 comprises 14 residues. Germline V gene sequence: CDR1 DFQATT, CDR2 SNEGSKA (reference sequence). V was trimmed by 8 bases and J by 1 base, leaving 17 bases between them. The CDR3, as DNA: TGCAGTACCACTGTCCCCGGGACCCAAGAGACCCAGTACTTC. Protein sequence: CSTTVPGTQETQYF.

This clonotype occurred many times. This rearrangement joins TRBV7-9 to TRBJ2-3; D not certain. Germline V CDR1 and CDR2: SEHNR, FQNEAQ (reference sequence). The CDR3 runs to 14 residues. V gave up 3 bases and J gave up 4 bases, with 11 bases separating them. CDR3 loop: CASSFDQHSDTQYF. The CDR3 DNA reads TGTGCCAGCAGCTTCGACCAACACTCAGATACGCAGTATTTT.

This clonotype was detected many times. CDR3 sequence reads: CASRSDSYSNQPQHF. The DNA of the CDR3 is TGCGCCAGCAGATCCGACAGTTATAGCAATCAGCCCCAGCATTTT. The chain joins TRBV5-1 to TRBJ1-5; TRBD1 is a possible D gene (5 bases). Trimming left V 5 bases short and J 0 bases short, with 12 bases between. The CDR3 totals 15 residues. Germline CDR1 and CDR2: SGHRS and YFSETQ.

J is TRBJ2-7 and V is TRBV12-3 or TRBV12-4; TRBD1 matches at 10 bases. J gave up 0 bases and V 8 bases, and 7 bases lay outside the gene matches. This CDR3 is 15 amino acids long. Written as DNA, the CDR3 is TGTGCCAGCGCCGGACAGGGGGGCCCCTCCTACGAGCAGTACTTC. It specifies CASAGQGGPSYEQYF.

The sample holds many counts of this clonotype. The chain has TRBV5-1 and TRBJ1-5; tentative D call: TRBD1 (5 bases). Germline CDR1 reads SGHRS; CDR2 reads YFSETQ. V was clipped by 0 bases and J by 9 bases, with 10 bases between them. The CDR3 is made up of 13 amino acids. CDR3 loop: CASSLAGGAPQHF. The DNA for the CDR3 is TGCGCCAGCAGCTTGGCTGGTGGGGCGCCCCAGCATTTT. Complete variable domain (other parts from reference TRBV5-1 and TRBJ1-5): KAGVTQTPRYLIKTRGQQVTLSCSPISGHRSVSWYQQTPGQGLQFLFEYFSETQRNKGNFPGRFSGRQFSNSRSEMNVSTLELGDSALYLCASSLAGGAPQHFGDGTRLSIL.

The rearrangement uses TRBV11-2 and TRBJ2-7, with 8 bases lining up with TRBD2. V lost 0 bases to trimming and J lost 2 bases; unmatched junction nucleotides: 9. The CDR3 consists of 17 residues. Germline CDR1 and CDR2: SGHAT and FQNNGV. Here the CDR3 reads CASSLDGGAGFTYEQYF. Written as DNA, the CDR3 is TGTGCCAGCAGCTTAGACGGGGGGGCAGGGTTTACCTACGAGCAGTACTTC.

The chain has TRBV20-1 and TRBJ1-2; no reliable D call. The CDR3 runs to 10 residues. Trimming took 3 bases from V and 8 from J, leaving 7 bases between them. CDR1 and CDR2 from the germline V gene are DFQATT and SNEGSKA (reference sequence). CDR3 sequence: CSARRAGYTF. The CDR3 DNA reads as TGCAGTGCTAGGAGGGCCGGCTACACCTTC.

This clonotype was observed many times. The V call is TRBV11-2, the J call TRBJ2-5; unclear D gene. This CDR3 contains 14 residues. Germline CDR1 and CDR2: SGHAT and FQNNGV. V was trimmed by 2 bases and J by 7 bases, leaving 14 bases between them. The DNA for the CDR3 is TGTGCCAGCAGCTTAAATCCAGCCTCTGGGACCCAGTACTTC. It yields the protein CASSLNPASGTQYF.

This clonotype was seen a handful of times. J is TRBJ2-2 and V is TRBV11-1, with 7 nucleotides matching TRBD1. The CDR3 has 16 amino acids. J lost 0 bases, V lost 1 base, and 2 bases had no gene match. CDR1 SGHAT and CDR2 FQDESV come from the germline V gene (reference sequence). The CDR3 sequence is CASSLEDRTNTGELFF. As DNA, the CDR3 is TGTGCCAGCAGCTTAGAGGACAGGACGAACACCGGGGAGCTGTTTTTT.

The sample holds a few counts of this clonotype. This chain links TRBV7-8 with TRBJ2-5, with D tentatively TRBD2 (5 bases). Trimming removed 0 bases at V and 2 bases at J, with 10 bases between. Germline CDR1 and CDR2: SGHVS and FQNEAQ. The CDR3 loop spans 15 amino acids. CDR3 nucleotide sequence: TGTGCCAGCAGCTTAGCTCTAGGACTTCAAGAGACCCAGTACTTC. This translates into CASSLALGLQETQYF.

The chain joins TRBV5-8 to TRBJ2-1; the match to TRBD2 covers 8 bases. The J segment lost 4 bases and the V segment lost 3 bases, leaving 9 bases of the junction unmatched. This CDR3 is built from 16 residues. The germline V gene has CDR1 SGHTS and CDR2 YDEGEE. The CDR3, as DNA: TGTGCCAGCAGCTCTCCGGGACTAGGGGGTTACAATGAGCAGTTCTTC. It encodes CASSSPGLGGYNEQFF.

V and J are TRBV7-2 and TRBJ2-1, with D tentatively TRBD2 (6 bases). Germline V lookup: CDR1 SGHTA, CDR2 FQGNSA. This CDR3 has 16 residues. V lost 7 bases, J lost 4 bases, and 20 bases lay in between. CDR3 region: CASTPGSGEPYNEQFF. CDR3 DNA sequence: TGTGCCAGCACCCCGGGTAGCGGAGAACCATACAATGAGCAGTTCTTC.

The rearrangement links TRBV20-1 to TRBJ2-5; TRBD1 aligns across 8 bases. With 6 bases clipped from V and 5 bases from J, the junction kept 8 bases outside the gene matches. Germline V lookup: CDR1 DFQATT, CDR2 SNEGSKA (reference sequence). The CDR3 has 13 residues. CDR3 region: CSAFLRDRETQYF. The CDR3 DNA sequence: TGCAGTGCATTCCTCCGGGACAGGGAGACCCAGTACTTC.

J is TRBJ2-7 and V is TRBV20-1; weak D call: TRBD2 (6 bases). In germline, CDR1 is DFQATT, CDR2 SNEGSKA (reference sequence). Trimming cost V 4 bases and J 0 bases, with 16 bases left between them. This CDR3 has 15 residues. The CDR3 sequence is CSATLLALSSYEQYF. CDR3 nucleotide sequence: TGCAGTGCTACCTTGCTAGCGCTGAGCTCCTACGAGCAGTACTTC.

This clonotype was detected many times. This rearrangement joins TRBV21-1 to TRBJ2-1; the table names TRBD2, a call not compared with the DNA. TRBV21-1 is described as a pseudogene. The CDR3 has 17 residues. As DNA, the CDR3 is TGTGCCAGCAGCAAAGGTAGACTAGCGGCCAGTTACAATGAGCAGTTCTTC. This sequence encodes CASSKGRLAASYNEQFF.

This clonotype was detected ten times or more. This chain uses TRBV12-3 or TRBV12-4 with TRBJ2-7; D possibly corresponds to TRBD2 (5 bases). This CDR3 contains 14 residues. The germline V and J ends were trimmed by 3 bases and 5 bases, with 14 bases remaining between them. The CDR3 protein is CASSFQPGLDEQYF. CDR3 coding DNA: TGTGCCAGCAGTTTCCAACCCGGACTGGACGAGCAGTACTTC.

The gene calls are TRBV12-3 or TRBV12-4 and TRBJ2-7; perhaps D is TRBD1 or TRBD2 (5 bases each). This CDR3 comprises 14 residues. Deletions cut 4 bases from V and 2 bases from J, with 12 bases between. The CDR3 loop reads CASSSSGTTYEQYF. In DNA form, the CDR3 reads TGTGCCAGCAGTTCCTCCGGGACCACCTACGAGCAGTACTTC.

This clonotype was found a few times. The chain carries TRBV7-9 and TRBJ2-5; maybe TRBD1 (5 bases). Per germline, CDR1 SEHNR and CDR2 FQNEAQ (reference sequence). The CDR3 has 15 residues. The germline V and J ends were trimmed by 5 bases and 4 bases, with 17 bases remaining between them. The CDR3 loop reads CASSLHGDSSETQYF. The CDR3 bases are TGTGCCAGCAGCCTCCACGGTGACAGCTCAGAGACCCAGTACTTC.

The chain has TRBV6-1 and TRBJ2-7, with 8 bases identical to TRBD1. The CDR3 has 12 amino acids. Germline V gene lookup returns CDR1 MNHNS and CDR2 SASEGT. J gave up 3 bases and V 10 bases, and 5 bases lay outside the gene matches. The CDR3 bases are TGTGCCACCGGGGACAGGAGCTACGAGCAGTACGTC. It encodes CATGDRSYEQYV.

The chain carries TRBV20-1 and TRBJ2-5; D not resolved. With 2 bases removed from V and 5 bases from J, the gap between germline ends came to 12 bases. Germline CDR1 DFQATT, CDR2 SNEGSKA (reference sequence). The CDR3 spans 13 residues. The CDR3 region is CSARFGGKETQYF. The CDR3 nucleotides read TGCAGTGCTAGATTCGGTGGGAAGGAGACCCAGTACTTC.

A few counts support this clonotype. The rearrangement links TRBV5-5 to TRBJ1-2, with D tentatively TRBD1 (6 bases). The germline CDR1 and CDR2 sequences are SGHKS and YYEKEE (reference sequence). V was cut by 2 bases and J by 8 bases, with 10 bases left in between. The CDR3 sequence is 12 residues long. The DNA for the CDR3 is TGTGCCAGCAGCTTTCAGGGGCCCGGCTACACCTTC. It encodes CASSFQGPGYTF. The variable domain in full, with the rest retrieved from reference TRBV5-5 and TRBJ1-2, is DAGVTQSPTHLIKTRGQQVTLRCSPISGHKSVSWYQQVLGQGPQFIFQYYEKEERGRGNFPDRFSARQFPNYSSELNVNALLLGDSALYLCASSFQGPGYTFGSGTRLTVV.

The V call is TRBV6-2 or TRBV6-3, the J call TRBJ2-1; 12 nucleotides line up with TRBD1. The CDR3 runs 15 residues. V lost 2 bases, J lost 8 bases, and 4 bases stayed unmatched. Germline V CDR1 and CDR2: MNHEY, SVGEGT. This CDR3 reads CASSYTGTGGDEQFF. Written as DNA, the CDR3 is TGTGCCAGCAGTTACACCGGGACAGGGGGCGATGAGCAGTTCTTC.